This TCR beta chain emerged from a study of cytomegalovirus exposure and HLA in healthy donors. The V gene end was trimmed by 5 bases and the J gene end by 8 bases; junction bases not matched to a gene: 6. This CDR3 contains 13 residues. Germline CDR1 and CDR2: LNHDA and SQIVND (reference sequence). Regarding the study as a whole: The Asian-associated ancestry cluster reportedly had fewer N-insertions than the approximately 700-donor mean in a later analysis.

The PCR used 60 Vbeta and 13 Jbeta primers. Clones were sequenced by immunoSEQ multiplex PCR, and TCRdb holds only the in-frame ones, with some missing. The table records 150,000 to 170,000 clones, around 81% of them present only once. On this clone: The antigen is undetermined.

The material sequenced was PBMCs. The genes are TRBV19 and TRBJ1-2; 9 bases line up with TRBD1. The sequence was obtained from a woman in her forties in good health and CMV-seropositive. The CDR3 DNA reads TGTGCCAGTAGTGGGGACAGGGAGTGGGGCTACACCTTC. Translated: CASSGDREWGYTF. Variable domain in full (rest from reference TRBV19 and TRBJ1-2): DGGITQSPKYLFRKEGQNVTLSCEQNLNHDAMYWYRQDPGQGLRLIYYSQIVNDFQKGDIAEGYSVSREKKESFPLTVTSAQKNPTAFYLCASSGDREWGYTFGSGTRLTVV.